The 9 T cell receptor beta chains listed next were all sequenced from one sample in a study of beta chain features in type 1 diabetes. These receptors lack a known antigen. Whole-study findings and limits: Moderately but significantly shorter TCRB CDR3s were found in Type 1 diabetes patients in all four CD4+ subsets.

Every bit of the isolated RNA underwent reverse transcription, so sequencing read expressed TCRB transcripts. Sequencing used immunoSEQ multiplex PCR; TCRdb keeps in-frame clones, though not all of them. The data show some 700,000 clones, around 15% seen once. Material for sequencing was naive CD4+ T cells from blood. These receptors were taken from a man aged 18 to 29 with type 1 diabetes.

CDR3 DNA: TGTGCCAGCAGTCCCCCTGGCGGGGGTGGAAACATTCAGTACTTC. The encoded protein is CASSPPGGGGNIQYF. The gene calls are TRBV28 and TRBJ2-4, with TRBD2 identical over 7 bases. The germline V gene encodes CDR1 MDHEN and CDR2 SYDVKM. J gave up 6 bases and V 5 bases, and 10 bases lay outside the gene matches. CDR3 length equals 15 residues. The variable domain in full, with the rest retrieved from reference TRBV28 and TRBJ2-4, is DVKVTQSSRYLVKRTGEKVFLECVQDMDHENMFWYRQDPGLGLRLIYFSYDVKMKEKGDIPEGYSVSREKKERFSLILESASTNQTSMYLCASSPPGGGGNIQYFGAGTRLSVL.

This chain links TRBV2 with TRBJ2-5; the match to TRBD2 covers 13 bases. Trimming at V came to 6 bases and at J to 5 bases, leaving 6 bases not matched to a gene. CDR1 is SNHLY and CDR2 is FYNNEI in the germline V gene. The CDR3 totals 15 residues. The DNA of the CDR3 is TGTGCCAGCAGGACTAGCGGGGGGATCGTGGAGACCCAGTACTTC. Protein: CASRTSGGIVETQYF.

The chain couples TRBV6-1 to TRBJ2-5, with TRBD2 matching 8 bases. Trimming removed 6 bases from V and 5 bases from J; junction bases left unmatched: 11. This CDR3 is 15 amino acids long. Germline CDR1 MNHNS, CDR2 SASEGT. Here the CDR3 DNA reads TGTGCCAGCAGCATAGCGGGGTACCTCGGGGAGACCCAGTACTTC. Protein: CASSIAGYLGETQYF.

The rearrangement links TRBV30 to TRBJ1-2; D gene ambiguous. CDR3 length equals 13 residues. CDR1 and CDR2 (germline): GTSNPN, SVGIG (reference sequence). The V end lost 4 bases, the J end lost 4 bases, and 13 bases lay between the germline ends. CDR3 sequence (DNA): TGTGCCTGGATCCCTCTACCCTTCTATGGCTACACCTTC. Translating it yields CAWIPLPFYGYTF.

The V call is TRBV19, the J call TRBJ2-1; D not certain. Germline CDR1 is LNHDA and CDR2 is SQIVND (reference sequence). Trimming removed 1 base from V and 8 bases from J, with 6 bases in between. This CDR3 has 12 amino acids. This chain's CDR3 is CASSIGWYEQFF. CDR3 nucleotide sequence: TGTGCCAGTAGTATAGGCTGGTATGAGCAGTTCTTC.

This clone came up a few times. The V and J genes are TRBV10-2 and TRBJ2-5; no definite D call. Germline CDR1 and CDR2: WSHSY and SAAADI. With 2 bases removed from V and 3 bases from J, the gap between germline ends came to 10 bases. The CDR3 has 14 amino acids. In DNA form, the CDR3 reads TGCGCCAGCAGTGAGGCAACAGTTAAAGAGACCCAGTACTTC. Amino acids: CASSEATVKETQYF.

This clone was found a few times. The chain has TRBV13 and TRBJ1-2; D is possibly TRBD1 (6 bases). The CDR3 covers 14 residues. The germline V gene has CDR1 PRHDT and CDR2 FYEKMQ (reference sequence). V was cut by 5 bases and J by 2 bases, with 12 bases left in between. The CDR3 region has the DNA TGTGCCAGCAGCGCGACAGGAGCCAACTATGGCTACACCTTC. Amino acids: CASSATGANYGYTF.

With regard to this clone: This sample also contains other DNA sequences that code for the same CDR3. The chain recombines TRBV29-1 with TRBJ1-4; D gene ambiguous. The CDR3 covers 13 residues. Germline CDR1 is SQVTM and CDR2 is ANQGSEA. Trimming left V 4 bases short and J 0 bases short, with 6 bases between. CDR3 DNA: TGCAGCGTTGTTGGTGCAACTAATGAAAAACTGTTTTTT. Translation gives CSVVGATNEKLFF.

V is TRBV2 and J is TRBJ2-7; 9 positions match TRBD1. Trimming took 9 bases from V and 1 from J; bases not matched to a gene: 1. The CDR3 loop spans 12 amino acids. The germline V gene encodes CDR1 SNHLY and CDR2 FYNNEI. CDR3 DNA sequence: TGTGCCAGGGGACAGGGATCCTACGAGCAGTACTTC. It codes for CARGQGSYEQYF.